A single sample is the source of the 20 T cell receptor beta chains below, sequenced in a study of Graves' ophthalmopathy and Graves' hyperthyroidism. Amplification targeted the TCR beta CDR3 regions, with RNA transcripts as the source material. A first-round RT-PCR used HTBI primers, followed by a second-round multiplex PCR. MiXCR was run by TCRdb on the multiplex PCR reads, yielding one entry per CDR3 protein. The sample shows 450,000 or so distinct CDR3 sequences, approximately 15% of them seen only once. Source material: blood. These receptors all come from a woman in her 30s with Graves' ophthalmopathy.

This clonotype was seen ten or more times. The V gene is TRBV28, the J gene TRBJ1-1; D may be TRBD1 (5 bases). Germline assignment: CDR1 MDHEN and CDR2 SYDVKM. The CDR3 sequence is 15 residues long. V was shortened by 3 bases and J by 2 bases, with 13 bases between the two germline ends. CDR3 sequence reads: CASSFPGQGNTEAFF. CDR3 nucleotides: TGTGCCAGCAGTTTCCCAGGCCAGGGAAACACTGAAGCTTTCTTT.

This clonotype was seen at least ten times. The chain recombines TRBV13 with TRBJ2-7; 7 nucleotides agree with TRBD2. V trimming: 1 base; J trimming: 5 bases; junction bases outside the gene matches: 20. The CDR3 sequence is 19 residues long. Germline V gene lookup returns CDR1 PRHDT and CDR2 FYEKMQ (reference sequence). The CDR3 sequence: CASSLVDRRRGLFRHEQYF. CDR3 bases: TGTGCCAGCAGCTTAGTTGATCGGAGACGGGGACTATTTCGGCACGAGCAGTACTTC.

A few counts support this clonotype. V and J are TRBV12-3 or TRBV12-4 and TRBJ1-5, with TRBD1 matching 10 bases. The V gene end was trimmed by 4 bases and the J gene end by 11 bases; junction bases not matched to a gene: 2. The CDR3 contains 12 residues. Here the CDR3 DNA reads TGTGCCAGCAGTTCAGGGACAGGGGCCCAGCATTTT. It specifies CASSSGTGAQHF.

This clonotype was counted ten times or more. The chain recombines TRBV28 with TRBJ2-5, with 7 nucleotides matching TRBD1. The germline V gene has CDR1 MDHEN and CDR2 SYDVKM. CDR3 length: 14 amino acids. Trimming cost V 2 bases and J 2 bases; bases outside gene matches: 2. The CDR3 DNA reads TGTGCCAGCAGTTTAACAGGGGTTCAAGAGACCCAGTACTTC. Its protein is CASSLTGVQETQYF.

The chain is built from TRBV12-3 or TRBV12-4 and TRBJ1-5; 8 bases are shared with TRBD1. With V trimmed by 1 base and J by 3 bases, 2 bases remained unmatched. The CDR3 totals 15 residues. The chain's CDR3 is CASSLGDRYNQPQHF. CDR3 nucleotide sequence: TGTGCCAGCAGTTTAGGGGACAGGTACAATCAGCCCCAGCATTTT.

This clonotype was detected ten times or more. The chain has TRBV12-3 or TRBV12-4 and TRBJ1-2; D unresolved. The CDR3 totals 13 residues. Trimming removed 3 bases from V and 3 bases from J, with 8 bases in between. In DNA, the CDR3 is TGTGCCAGCAGTTTCGGGATATACTATGGCTACACCTTC. Protein: CASSFGIYYGYTF.

This clonotype was found many times. This sequence joins TRBV9 and TRBJ1-2, with D hard to call. The CDR3 is made up of 15 amino acids. CDR1 and CDR2 from the germline V gene are SGDLS and YYNGEE. Trimming removed 0 bases from V and 3 bases from J, with 12 bases in between. CDR3 protein: CASSVARDAYYGYTF. The CDR3 DNA follows: TGTGCCAGCAGCGTAGCGCGGGATGCGTACTATGGCTACACCTTC.

This clonotype was recorded at least ten times. The gene calls are TRBV6-5 and TRBJ2-7; D possibly corresponds to TRBD1 (5 bases). This CDR3 region has 17 residues. The V gene's germline CDR1 is MNHEY and CDR2 SVGAGI. V dropped 6 bases and J dropped 4 bases, with 25 bases sitting between them. The CDR3 bases are TGTGCCAGCAGAGCACGAGCGATGGCAGGGCCCTTTTACGAGCAGTACTTC. Its protein product is CASRARAMAGPFYEQYF.

The J gene is TRBJ1-2, the V gene TRBV28, with a tentative D call TRBD1 (6 bases). The CDR3 is 15 residues long. Germline V CDR1 and CDR2: MDHEN, SYDVKM. The V end was cut by 4 bases, the J end by 2 bases, with 14 bases between. The CDR3 DNA is TGTGCCAGCAGTTCTGGACAGCTCGGGAACTATGGCTACACCTTC. Residues: CASSSGQLGNYGYTF.

This clonotype showed up many times. The chain's CDR3 is CASSQGTSGEGITMIQETQYF. CDR3 sequence (DNA): TGTGCCAGCAGCCAAGGCACTAGCGGGGAGGGAATAACCATGATCCAAGAGACCCAGTACTTC. The chain employs TRBV3-1 and TRBJ2-5; TRBD2 aligns across 10 bases. Germline loops: CDR1 LGHDT, CDR2 YNNKEL (reference sequence). Losses at the gene ends were 1 base for V and 1 base for J; bases not matched to a gene: 18. The length of the CDR3 is 21 residues.

The CDR3 protein is CASSLDLVDYGYTF. The CDR3 DNA reads as TGTGCCAGCAGCTTAGATTTAGTAGACTATGGCTACACCTTC. The chain carries TRBV7-9 and TRBJ1-2; D unclear. This CDR3 spans 14 amino acids. V was trimmed by 1 base and J by 3 bases, leaving 9 bases between them. Looked up from germline, CDR1 is SEHNR and CDR2 is FQNEAQ (reference sequence).

The sample holds many counts of this clonotype. An end of the junction differs from the germline gene, which may be a read error. The chain links TRBV7-7 to TRBJ2-5, with a possible D match to TRBD1 (6 bases). The CDR3 loop spans 14 amino acids. Germline-derived CDR1 and CDR2 are SSHAT and FNYEAQ (reference sequence). CDR3 amino acids: CASTPGTSKETQYF. CDR3 nucleotide sequence: TGTGCTAGCACCCCCGGGACATCTAAAGAGACCCAGTACTTC. Based on the CDR3 plus reference TRBV7-7 and TRBJ2-5, the full variable domain is GAGVSQSPRYKVTKRGQDVTLRCDPISSHATLYWYQQALGQGPEFLTYFNYEAQPDKSGLPSDRFSAERPEGSISTLTIQRTEQRDSAMYRCASTPGTSKETQYFGPGTRLLVL.

This clonotype appeared a few times. The chain recombines TRBV10-1 with TRBJ2-5; D unresolved. CDR3 length: 14 amino acids. Germline CDR1 and CDR2: WNHNN and SYGVQD (reference sequence). The ends were cut back, 0 bases at V and 5 bases at J, with 10 bases in the middle. The CDR3 DNA follows: TGCGCCAGCAGTGAGTCGATCCACCGGGAGACCCAGTACTTC. It specifies CASSESIHRETQYF.

This clonotype was detected many times. The chain links TRBV19 to TRBJ1-1; tentative D call: TRBD1 (5 bases). V lost 8 bases to trimming and J lost 2 bases, with 15 bases between them. Germline CDR1 LNHDA, CDR2 SQIVND (reference sequence). This CDR3 spans 14 amino acids. The CDR3 spells CASSGTLLNTEAFF. The DNA for the CDR3 is TGTGCCAGTTCCGGGACCCTCTTAAACACTGAAGCTTTCTTT.

This clonotype has a count of ten or more. The chain is built from TRBV6-5 and TRBJ2-2, with no clear D. The CDR3 runs 14 residues. V was pared by 9 bases and J by 3 bases, with 14 bases between. Germline lookup yields CDR1 MNHEY and CDR2 SVGAGI. The CDR3 DNA is TGTGCCAGTGGTCCGGACCGCTACACCGGGGAGCTGTTTTTT. It codes for CASGPDRYTGELFF.

This clonotype has at least ten counts. V and J are TRBV6-1 and TRBJ1-3; 10 bases align to TRBD1. This CDR3 region has 15 residues. From germline, CDR1 is MNHNS and CDR2 SASEGT. Trimming cost V 4 bases and J 3 bases; bases outside gene matches: 3. The CDR3 loop is CASSGQGADGNTIYF. CDR3 bases: TGTGCCAGCAGTGGACAGGGGGCGGATGGAAACACCATATATTTT.

As for this clonotype: A read error is possible here, since a much larger clone lies one base away. The chain combines TRBV2 with TRBJ2-7; the match to TRBD1 covers 7 bases. From germline, CDR1 is SNHLY and CDR2 FYNNEI. CDR3 length: 16 residues. V was clipped by 6 bases and J by 2 bases; unmatched bases: 13. The CDR3 reads CASSPTWTGPTYEQYF. CDR3 sequence (DNA): TGTGCCAGCAGCCCTACCTGGACAGGCCCGACCTACGAGCAGTACTTC.

The table lists this clonotype with many counts. V usage is TRBV28 and J usage is TRBJ2-7; D unclear. The V gene lost 3 bases and the J gene lost 2 bases, with 5 bases spanning the gap. Per the germline V gene, CDR1 is MDHEN and CDR2 is SYDVKM. The length of the CDR3 is 12 residues. The CDR3 DNA sequence: TGTGCCAGCAGTTTTTGGGCCTACGAGCAGTACTTC. It translates to CASSFWAYEQYF. Based on the CDR3 plus reference TRBV28 and TRBJ2-7, the full variable domain is DVKVTQSSRYLVKRTGEKVFLECVQDMDHENMFWYRQDPGLGLRLIYFSYDVKMKEKGDIPEGYSVSREKKERFSLILESASTNQTSMYLCASSFWAYEQYFGPGTRLTVT.

This clonotype was found many times. The chain combines TRBV2 with TRBJ2-5; possible D gene TRBD1, 5 bases. The CDR3 loop spans 15 amino acids. Germline V gene data show CDR1 as SNHLY and CDR2 as FYNNEI. V dropped 0 bases and J dropped 2 bases, with 10 bases sitting between them. CDR3 coding DNA: TGTGCCAGCAGTGAAGCGTGGCAGGGTCAAGAGACCCAGTACTTC. Translated, it gives CASSEAWQGQETQYF.

A single count supports this clonotype. The rearrangement uses TRBV7-9 and TRBJ1-3, with a weak D call TRBD1 (6 bases). CDR3 length: 14 residues. Between the trimmed V and J ends, which lost 5 bases and 2 bases, there was a span of 10 bases. Germline-derived CDR1 and CDR2 are SEHNR and FQNEAQ (reference sequence). CDR3 nucleotide sequence: TGTGCCAGCAGCAAACAGGGTACTGGAAACACCATATATTTT. Translation gives CASSKQGTGNTIYF.